The 31 T cell receptor beta chains listed next were all sequenced from one sample in a study of CD4 T cells in relation to SARS-CoV-2 and coronaviruses. CD4+ T cells from unexposed donors were obtained before the COVID-19 pandemic (2011-2018). The table came from immunoSEQ multiplex PCR; TCRdb's copy has only in-frame clones and leaves some out. The table records around 65,000 clones, about 90% of them present only once. Material: memory CD4+ T cells from PBMCs. The receptors were gathered from a human donor in good health.

The chain is built from TRBV9 and TRBJ2-7; 9 bases are shared with TRBD1. Germline assignment: CDR1 SGDLS and CDR2 YYNGEE. The CDR3 consists of 13 residues. Trimming cost V 3 bases and J 6 bases; bases outside gene matches: 4. Here the CDR3 reads CASSGTGDREQYF. CDR3 nucleotide sequence: TGTGCCAGCAGCGGGACAGGGGACCGCGAGCAGTACTTC.

The CDR3, as DNA: TGTGCCACGAATAGTGCGGGGGCTGGGACAGATACGCAGTATTTT. Amino acids: CATNSAGAGTDTQYF. This chain links TRBV27 with TRBJ2-3; TRBD2 might be the D (7 bases). Deletions cut 10 bases from V and 3 bases from J, with 20 bases between. The CDR3 has 15 residues. Germline values: CDR1 MNHEY, CDR2 SMNVEV (reference sequence).

This rearrangement joins TRBV1 to TRBJ1-1. TRBV1 is a documented pseudogene. This CDR3 is built from 10 residues. The CDR3, as DNA: TGCACCAGCCTGACCCTCGGAGCTTTCTTT. The encoded protein is CTSLTLGAFF.

The rearrangement uses TRBV7-2 and TRBJ1-6; D not resolved. The CDR3 extends over 14 amino acids. Germline V lookup: CDR1 SGHTA, CDR2 FQGNSA. The germline V and J ends were trimmed by 2 bases and 8 bases, with 10 bases remaining between them. The CDR3 reads CASSLTWADSPLHF. In nucleotides, the CDR3 is TGTGCCAGCAGCTTAACCTGGGCCGATTCACCCCTCCACTTT.

This chain joins TRBV21-1 and TRBJ1-3. TRBV21-1 is deemed a pseudogene. This CDR3 region has 18 residues. CDR3 in DNA: TGTGCCAGCAGCAGGGTGATTCTGCGGGGGGAAACTGGAAACACCATATATTTT. Encoded protein: CASSRVILRGETGNTIYF.

This clone was found once. The rearrangement joins TRBV10-3 to TRBJ2-5; D is perhaps TRBD1 or TRBD2 (5 bases each). The CDR3 is 16 residues long. Looked up from germline, CDR1 is ENHRY and CDR2 is SYGVKD. V lost 4 bases and J 1 base, leaving 16 bases between the germline ends. The CDR3 region is CAISGGTYRFQETQYF. In DNA form, the CDR3 reads TGTGCCATCAGTGGAGGGACCTACCGGTTCCAAGAGACCCAGTACTTC.

V usage is TRBV5-4 and J usage is TRBJ2-3; D possibly corresponds to TRBD1 (5 bases). The CDR3 sequence is 13 residues long. Germline values: CDR1 SGHNT, CDR2 YYREEE (reference sequence). Trimming removed 3 bases from V and 4 bases from J, with 9 bases in between. CDR3 residues: CASSSQGPDTQYF. CDR3 nucleotides: TGTGCCAGCAGCTCTCAGGGCCCAGATACGCAGTATTTT.

CDR3 nucleotides: TGTGCCAGCAGCTTAAGAGCAGGGCGCGCAACTAATGAAAAACTGTTTTTT. It encodes CASSLRAGRATNEKLFF. V and J are TRBV7-2 and TRBJ1-4; weak D call: TRBD1 (5 bases). From germline, CDR1 is SGHTA and CDR2 FQGNSA. The CDR3 runs to 17 residues. V was clipped by 2 bases and J by 0 bases, with 13 bases between them.

The V and J genes are TRBV10-3 and TRBJ2-2; D tentatively reads TRBD1 or TRBD2 (5 bases each). The CDR3 contains 14 residues. Per the germline V gene, CDR1 is ENHRY and CDR2 is SYGVKD. Trimming pared 3 bases from V and 6 bases from J, leaving 11 bases between. CDR3: CAISESRDAGELFF. The CDR3 bases are TGTGCCATCAGTGAATCCAGGGACGCCGGGGAGCTGTTTTTT.

This clone was seen just once. This chain links TRBV7-9 with TRBJ2-6, with D hard to call. With 3 bases removed from V and 1 base from J, the gap between germline ends came to 10 bases. Germline lookup yields CDR1 SEHNR and CDR2 FQNEAQ (reference sequence). This CDR3 has 16 residues. The CDR3: CASSFPDLSGANVLTF. The CDR3 DNA reads as TGTGCCAGCAGCTTCCCCGATCTATCTGGGGCCAACGTCCTGACTTTC.

V usage is TRBV18 and J usage is TRBJ2-1; tentatively, D is TRBD1 or TRBD2 (5 bases each). The CDR3 is 15 residues long. V dropped 2 bases and J dropped 6 bases, with 14 bases sitting between them. Germline CDR1 reads KGHSH; CDR2 reads LQKENI. In nucleotides, the CDR3 is TGTGCCAGCTCACCAGGGGGAATGAGGGGCAATGAGCAGTTCTTC. Amino acids: CASSPGGMRGNEQFF.

This clone is a singleton in its sample. The rearrangement joins TRBV7-8 to TRBJ1-2; the D is unclear. Between the trimmed V and J ends, which lost 5 bases and 8 bases, there was a span of 18 bases. The CDR3 has 14 residues. Germline V CDR1 and CDR2: SGHVS, FQNEAQ. The CDR3 here is CASSRVETEEGYTF. In DNA form, the CDR3 reads TGTGCCAGCAGCCGCGTGGAGACGGAGGAAGGCTACACCTTC.

This clone was detected once. The chain is built from TRBV28 and TRBJ1-5, with 7 nucleotides matching TRBD1. CDR1 and CDR2 (germline): MDHEN, SYDVKM. The CDR3 contains 16 residues. V trimming: 3 bases; J trimming: 6 bases; junction bases outside the gene matches: 11. The DNA for the CDR3 is TGTGCCAGCAGTTTGGGAGGAGGGGGCCGGGGTCAGCCCCAGCATTTT. This encodes CASSLGGGGRGQPQHF.

The gene calls are TRBV29-1 and TRBJ2-3; 11 positions match TRBD1. J lost 3 bases, V lost 7 bases, and 6 bases had no gene match. The CDR3 sequence is 14 residues long. Germline CDR1 is SQVTM and CDR2 is ANQGSEA. DNA of the CDR3: TGCAGCGGAGAAGGGACAGGGGGAACAGATACGCAGTATTTT. The encoded protein is CSGEGTGGTDTQYF.

This chain links TRBV4-1 with TRBJ2-3, with D possibly matching TRBD2 (5 bases). Germline lookup yields CDR1 MGHRA and CDR2 YSYEKL. The germline V and J ends were trimmed by 4 bases and 1 base, with 12 bases remaining between them. The CDR3 is made up of 15 amino acids. The CDR3 DNA reads as TGCGCCAGCAGCCCCGGGGTATCTGGCACAGATACGCAGTATTTT. As protein: CASSPGVSGTDTQYF.

J is TRBJ2-7 and V is TRBV9; 9 nucleotides match TRBD1. J lost 7 bases, V lost 3 bases, and 11 bases had no gene match. CDR3 size: 15 residues. The V gene's germline CDR1 is SGDLS and CDR2 YYNGEE. This CDR3 reads CASSASTGGMGEQYF. The CDR3 region has the DNA TGTGCCAGCAGCGCTTCGACAGGGGGAATGGGAGAGCAGTACTTC.

The chain has TRBV2 and TRBJ2-7; TRBD2 matches 13 bases. This CDR3 is 13 amino acids long. J lost 8 bases, V lost 7 bases, and 5 bases had no gene match. Per the germline V gene, CDR1 is SNHLY and CDR2 is FYNNEI. This chain's CDR3 is CASKTSGRYQQYF. CDR3 in DNA: TGTGCCAGCAAGACTAGCGGGAGGTACCAGCAGTACTTC.

Notes on this clone: Other DNA sequences in the same sample also yield this CDR3. This chain connects TRBV30 to TRBJ2-5; D unclear. The CDR3 spans 11 residues. Trimming removed 3 bases at V and 4 bases at J, with 6 bases between. Germline lookup yields CDR1 GTSNPN and CDR2 SVGIG (reference sequence). The CDR3 sequence: CAWSLGETQYF. CDR3 bases: TGTGCCTGGAGCCTCGGAGAGACCCAGTACTTC.

The gene calls are TRBV7-2 and TRBJ1-1; D gene uncertain. The V end was cut by 3 bases, the J end by 10 bases, with 18 bases between. The CDR3 is 14 residues long. Per germline, CDR1 SGHTA and CDR2 FQGNSA. The CDR3 DNA reads TGTGCCAGCAGCTTCATCCGGGCCCCCGAGAGAGCTTTCTTT. It encodes CASSFIRAPERAFF.

The CDR3 region is CASSLDQGAVETQYF. DNA of the CDR3: TGTGCCAGCAGTTTAGATCAGGGGGCCGTGGAGACCCAGTACTTC. This chain connects TRBV28 to TRBJ2-5, with TRBD1 identical over 8 bases. V was clipped by 2 bases and J by 5 bases; unmatched bases: 7. Germline V gene data show CDR1 as MDHEN and CDR2 as SYDVKM. This CDR3 is 15 amino acids long.

J is TRBJ2-3 and V is TRBV7-8; TRBD2 matches at 11 bases. Losses at the gene ends were 6 bases for V and 5 bases for J; bases not matched to a gene: 4. Germline assignment: CDR1 SGHVS and CDR2 FQNEAQ. The CDR3 totals 14 residues. This CDR3 reads CASRLTSGEDTQYF. The CDR3 DNA sequence: TGTGCCAGCAGGCTGACTAGCGGGGAAGATACGCAGTATTTT.

The chain links TRBV5-4 to TRBJ2-3; D may be TRBD1 (6 bases). V shed 2 bases and J shed 0 bases, with 10 bases lying between them. The CDR3 is made up of 15 amino acids. CDR1 SGHNT and CDR2 YYREEE come from the germline V gene (reference sequence). The CDR3 protein is CASSFEGQSTDTQYF. DNA for the CDR3: TGTGCCAGCAGCTTTGAAGGACAGAGCACAGATACGCAGTATTTT.

This clone appeared a single time. This chain connects TRBV14 to TRBJ2-5; D is ambiguous. Germline CDR1 is SGHDN and CDR2 is FVKESK. The CDR3 consists of 15 residues. V dropped 0 bases and J dropped 7 bases, with 15 bases sitting between them. This CDR3 is CASSQDADIYGTQYF. The DNA for the CDR3 is TGTGCCAGCAGCCAAGATGCAGACATCTACGGGACCCAGTACTTC.

The chain joins TRBV19 to TRBJ1-5, with D maybe TRBD1 (5 bases). Trimming removed 3 bases at V and 5 bases at J, with 8 bases between. The CDR3 runs 13 residues. Germline CDR1 LNHDA, CDR2 SQIVND (reference sequence). The DNA for the CDR3 is TGTGCCAGTAGTATGACAGCATATCAGCCCCAGCATTTT. Protein product: CASSMTAYQPQHF.

The J gene is TRBJ2-2, the V gene TRBV7-3; 10 positions agree with TRBD2. V shed 4 bases, J shed 4 bases, and the junction held 6 bases outside the gene matches. Germline V CDR1 and CDR2: SGHTA, FQGTGA. The CDR3 contains 16 residues. The CDR3 nucleotides are TGTGCCAGCAGCTCCTTTAGCGGGGGGCGCACCGGGGAGCTGTTTTTT. The encoded protein is CASSSFSGGRTGELFF.

V is TRBV2 and J is TRBJ2-2, with D unclear. Per germline, CDR1 SNHLY and CDR2 FYNNEI. The CDR3 totals 15 residues. V shed 7 bases and J shed 0 bases, with 12 bases lying between them. Here the CDR3 reads CASTQGRPNTGELFF. For the CDR3, the DNA is TGTGCCAGCACCCAAGGACGTCCGAACACCGGGGAGCTGTTTTTT.

The genes are TRBV3-1 (or the pseudogene TRBV3-2) and TRBJ2-5; D may correspond to TRBD1 or TRBD2 (5 bases each). The CDR3 spans 16 residues. The V gene's germline CDR1 is LGHDT and CDR2 YNNKEL (reference sequence). V gave up 4 bases and J gave up 5 bases, with 20 bases separating them. CDR3 loop: CASSRDLPGAGETQYF. CDR3 DNA: TGTGCCAGCAGCCGAGACCTCCCCGGGGCCGGGGAGACCCAGTACTTC.

The gene calls are TRBV24-1 and TRBJ2-1; D is possibly TRBD2 (6 bases). CDR1 is KGHDR, CDR2 SFDVKD, per germline. This CDR3 region has 14 residues. V dropped 1 base and J dropped 6 bases, with 9 bases sitting between them. The CDR3: CATSDFGGTNEQFF. CDR3 in DNA: TGTGCCACCAGTGATTTCGGAGGGACCAATGAGCAGTTCTTC.

The rearrangement links TRBV28 to TRBJ2-7; D remains ambiguous. In germline, CDR1 is MDHEN, CDR2 SYDVKM. V was trimmed by 3 bases and J by 0 bases, leaving 9 bases between them. The CDR3 spans 14 residues. The chain's CDR3 is CASSFRPYSYEQYF. The CDR3 nucleotides are TGTGCCAGCAGTTTTCGCCCTTACTCCTACGAGCAGTACTTC.

The table lists this clone with a count of one. The CDR3 spells CASSLAQLGELFF. The CDR3 nucleotides are TGTGCCAGCAGCTTAGCGCAACTCGGGGAGCTGTTTTTT. This chain links TRBV7-9 with TRBJ2-2, with D unclear. Germline CDR1 SEHNR, CDR2 FQNEAQ (reference sequence). With 0 bases removed from V and 7 bases from J, the gap between germline ends came to 6 bases. The CDR3 sequence is 13 residues long. Based on the CDR3 plus reference TRBV7-9 and TRBJ2-2, the full variable domain is DTGVSQNPRHKITKRGQNVTFRCDPISEHNRLYWYRQTLGQGPEFLTYFQNEAQLEKSRLLSDRFSAERPKGSFSTLEIQRTEQGDSAMYLCASSLAQLGELFFGEGSRLTVL.

CDR3 nucleotide sequence: TGTGCCATCAGTGGGGTTGCAGATGGTTATCGCTACACCTTC. Its protein is CAISGVADGYRYTF. The chain employs TRBV10-3 and TRBJ1-2; D not certain. Germline assignment: CDR1 ENHRY and CDR2 SYGVKD. The CDR3 is made up of 14 amino acids. The V end lost 4 bases, the J end lost 9 bases, and 18 bases lay between the germline ends.